Listed here is a single T cell receptor (beta chain). Its specificity is unknown. This sample stems from a study of OX40 agonist ivuxolimab in advanced cancers. In the study overall: Patients were treated with intravenous ivuxolimab, dosed at 0.01 to 10 mg/kg and infused every 2 weeks. Checkpoint inhibitors had been given previously to 40% of patients.

The V end lost 5 bases, the J end lost 5 bases, and 12 bases lay between the germline ends. The CDR3 extends over 13 amino acids. Germline loops: CDR1 SEHNR, CDR2 FQNEAQ (reference sequence). The study, taken as a whole, reports: Average numbers of expanded clones were greater in CD8+ T cells than in CD4+.

The method was immunoSEQ multiplex PCR; TCRdb's version includes in-frame clones alone and lacks a portion of them. Here the sample spans some 68,000 clones, around 87% being singletons. The chain carries TRBV7-9 and TRBJ2-5, with D possibly being TRBD2 (5 bases). This sample comprised CD4+ or CD8+ T cells sorted from blood, obtained in a trial of the OX40 agonist ivuxolimab. This receptor was obtained from an adult with an advanced solid tumor such as melanoma, head and neck, liver or kidney cancer. The CDR3 region has the DNA TGTGCCAGCAGCCCCCCCGGGGAGGAGACCCAGTACTTC. Residues: CASSPPGEETQYF.